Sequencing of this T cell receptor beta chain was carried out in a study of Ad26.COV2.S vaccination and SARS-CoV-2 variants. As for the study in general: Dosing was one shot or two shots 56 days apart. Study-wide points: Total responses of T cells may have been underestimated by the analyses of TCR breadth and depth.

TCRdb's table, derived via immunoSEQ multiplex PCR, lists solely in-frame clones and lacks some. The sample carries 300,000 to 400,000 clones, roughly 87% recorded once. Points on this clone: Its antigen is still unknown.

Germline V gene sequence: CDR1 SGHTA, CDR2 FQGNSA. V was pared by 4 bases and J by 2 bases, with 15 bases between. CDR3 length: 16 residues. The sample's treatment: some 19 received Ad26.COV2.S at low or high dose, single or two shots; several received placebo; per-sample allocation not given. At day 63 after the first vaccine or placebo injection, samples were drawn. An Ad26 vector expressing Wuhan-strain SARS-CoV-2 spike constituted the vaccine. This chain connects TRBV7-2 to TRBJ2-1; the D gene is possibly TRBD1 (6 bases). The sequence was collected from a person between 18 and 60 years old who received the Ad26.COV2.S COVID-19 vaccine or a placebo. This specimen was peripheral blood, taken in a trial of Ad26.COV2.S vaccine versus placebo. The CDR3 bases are TGTGCCAGCAGCTCCCTGGGGGCAGAAGCCTACAATGAGCAGTTCTTC. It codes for CASSSLGAEAYNEQFF.